This T cell receptor beta chain was found in a study of early T cells in non-severe SARS-CoV-2 infection. Study as a whole: It was bulk RNA from unsorted whole blood that was sequenced, and the chains were unpaired.

Each single cDNA molecule received a unique molecular identifier. TCRdb recomputed calls from the 5' RACE reads with MiXCR, one row per CDR3 protein. The sample contains 53,000 or so distinct CDR3 sequences, roughly 12% of which appear only once. Ten or more counts support this clonotype. CDR1 SGHKS and CDR2 YYEKEE come from the germline V gene (reference sequence). Trimming removed 2 bases from V and 2 bases from J; junction bases left unmatched: 6. This CDR3 has 16 amino acids. The genes are TRBV5-5 and TRBJ2-3, with 9 bases identical to TRBD2. This sequence was found in an adult who was a healthcare worker with PCR-confirmed SARS-CoV-2 infection or an uninfected control (not recorded which). Source: whole blood, taken at baseline. In nucleotides, the CDR3 is TGTGCCAGCAGCTTACTAATAGCGGGGGCCACAGATACGCAGTATTTT. Translating it yields CASSLLIAGATDTQYF. The full variable domain, completed using reference TRBV5-5 and TRBJ2-3, is DAGVTQSPTHLIKTRGQQVTLRCSPISGHKSVSWYQQVLGQGPQFIFQYYEKEERGRGNFPDRFSARQFPNYSSELNVNALLLGDSALYLCASSLLIAGATDTQYFGPGTRLTVL.